Listed below are T cell receptor beta chains from one sample, sequenced in a study of cytomegalovirus exposure and HLA in healthy donors. Some clones are missing from TCRdb's copy, which holds only in-frame ones; the method was immunoSEQ multiplex PCR. The table includes some 170,000 clones, roughly 87% detected once. Sequenced sample: PBMCs. These receptors were taken from a girl aged 10-17 years in good health and CMV-seropositive. The CDR3 runs from the conserved cysteine through the conserved F or W. D genes are given only for firm matches. Rows give clone size only sometimes, using once, few, many, or a class for an expanded clone.

j_call clone_size d_call v_call cdr3_aa cdr3_nt
TRBJ2-5 NA TRBD1 TRBV18 CASSPGTGGETQYF TGTGCCAGCTCACCAGGGACAGGGGGAGAGACCCAGTACTTC
TRBJ1-1 NA NA TRBV7-8 CASSAGGGLHTEAFF TGTGCCAGCAGCGCCGGCGGGGGGCTTCACACTGAAGCTTTCTTT
TRBJ1-5 NA TRBD1 TRBV28 CASVEGTAALGPLHF TGTGCCAGCGTCGAAGGGACAGCCGCCCTTGGCCCCTTGCATTTT
TRBJ1-3 NA NA TRBV9 CASSGRQANSGNTIYF TGTGCCAGCAGCGGACGACAGGCTAACTCTGGAAACACCATATATTTT
TRBJ2-1 NA TRBD1 TRBV6-6 CASRRDRGRWNEQFF TGTGCCAGCAGGCGCGACAGGGGGCGTTGGAATGAGCAGTTCTTC
TRBJ2-3 NA TRBD1 TRBV7-3 CASSLVTGVTDTQYF TGTGCCAGCAGCTTAGTGACAGGGGTGACAGATACGCAGTATTTT
TRBJ2-7 NA TRBD1 TRBV2 CASRRTPGTGNEQYF TGTGCCAGCAGAAGGACCCCCGGGACAGGGAATGAGCAGTACTTC
TRBJ1-1 NA NA TRBV5-1 CASRFGTIQEAFF TGCGCCAGCAGGTTTGGGACAATCCAAGAAGCTTTCTTT
TRBJ2-5 NA TRBD1 TRBV6-5 CASRTGTAHRETQYF TGTGCCAGCAGAACAGGGACAGCACATAGAGAGACCCAGTACTTC
TRBJ2-1 NA TRBD2 TRBV4-1 CASSQGVILAGDRDEQFF TGCGCCAGCAGCCAAGGAGTGATACTAGCGGGAGATCGGGATGAGCAGTTCTTC
TRBJ2-5 NA TRBD1 TRBV4-2 CASSLGTGAVGETQYF TGTGCCAGCAGCTTAGGAACAGGGGCCGTGGGGGAGACCCAGTACTTC
TRBJ1-1 NA NA TRBV28 CASRRGFGSEAFF TGTGCCAGCAGAAGGGGATTTGGCTCTGAAGCTTTCTTT
TRBJ2-7 NA NA TRBV18 CASSTTGTHEQYF TGTGCCAGCTCAACAACAGGGACCCACGAGCAGTACTTC
TRBJ2-3 NA NA TRBV28 CASSGDGDTQYF TGTGCCAGCTCGGGGGATGGAGATACGCAGTATTTT
TRBJ2-7 NA TRBD2 TRBV7-9 CASSRGDYEQYF TGTGCCAGCAGCCGGGGGGACTACGAGCAGTACTTC
TRBJ2-7 NA NA TRBV28 CASSLVIYEQYF TGTGCCAGCAGTTTAGTTATCTACGAGCAGTACTTC
TRBJ1-4 NA TRBD1 TRBV4-3 CASSVGTGADSEKLFF TGCGCCAGCAGCGTCGGAACAGGGGCGGATTCTGAAAAACTGTTTTTT
TRBJ2-7 NA NA TRBV2 CASSDGGTYEQYF TGTGCCAGCAGTGACGGCGGTACCTACGAGCAGTACTTC
TRBJ2-3 NA NA TRBV29-1 CSVSTGLLTDTQYF TGCAGCGTGTCGACCGGACTGTTGACAGATACGCAGTATTTT
TRBJ1-1 NA TRBD1 TRBV5-4 CASIADRGQTEAFF TGTGCCAGCATCGCGGACAGGGGTCAAACTGAAGCTTTCTTT
TRBJ2-7 NA TRBD1 TRBV19 CASSRDRAYEQYF TGTGCCAGTAGCCGGGACAGGGCCTACGAGCAGTACTTC
TRBJ1-2 once TRBD1 TRBV10-3 CAISAQGRNGYTF TGTGCCATCAGCGCACAGGGGAGAAATGGCTACACCTTC
TRBJ1-5 few NA TRBV4-1 CASSQEADNQPQHF TGCGCCAGCAGCCAAGAGGCAGACAATCAGCCCCAGCATTTT
TRBJ2-7 once NA TRBV30 CAWSRRFHEQYF TGTGCCTGGAGTCGGAGGTTCCACGAGCAGTACTTC
TRBJ2-1 NA TRBD2 TRBV27 CASSLRPAGGIGRQFF TGTGCCAGCAGTTTACGACCAGCGGGGGGTATCGGAAGGCAGTTCTTC
TRBJ2-7 NA NA TRBV5-4 CASSLEQIGNEQYF TGTGCCAGCAGCTTGGAACAGATTGGCAACGAGCAGTACTTC
TRBJ2-3 once TRBD2 TRBV9 CASSPGTSGSTDTQYF TGTGCCAGCAGCCCTGGGACTAGCGGATCCACAGATACGCAGTATTTT
TRBJ1-4 NA NA TRBV4-1 CASSQVPGDFEKLFF TGCGCCAGCAGCCAAGTGCCGGGGGATTTTGAAAAACTGTTTTTT
TRBJ2-7 NA TRBD2 TRBV9 CASSRSTSGISYEQYF TGTGCCAGCAGCAGATCGACTAGCGGGATTTCCTACGAGCAGTACTTC
TRBJ2-7 NA NA TRBV27 CASSLGAGPTYEQYF TGTGCCAGCAGTTTAGGGGCAGGGCCTACCTACGAGCAGTACTTC
TRBJ1-4 NA NA TRBV10-3 CAISARDTNEKLFF TGTGCCATCAGTGCACGGGACACCAATGAAAAACTGTTTTTT
TRBJ1-4 NA NA TRBV7-9 CASSLAGTRREKLFF TGTGCCAGCAGCTTAGCCGGGACAAGGCGTGAAAAACTGTTTTTT
TRBJ1-2 NA NA TRBV18 CASSPAVSGYGYTF TGTGCCAGCTCACCCGCAGTATCAGGCTATGGCTACACCTTC
TRBJ1-2 NA TRBD1 TRBV6-5 CASSMDRGRGYGYTF TGTGCCAGCAGTATGGACAGGGGGCGGGGGTATGGCTACACCTTC
TRBJ1-1 NA TRBD1 TRBV18 CASSPQGADTEAFF TGTGCCAGCTCACCACAGGGGGCAGATACTGAAGCTTTCTTT